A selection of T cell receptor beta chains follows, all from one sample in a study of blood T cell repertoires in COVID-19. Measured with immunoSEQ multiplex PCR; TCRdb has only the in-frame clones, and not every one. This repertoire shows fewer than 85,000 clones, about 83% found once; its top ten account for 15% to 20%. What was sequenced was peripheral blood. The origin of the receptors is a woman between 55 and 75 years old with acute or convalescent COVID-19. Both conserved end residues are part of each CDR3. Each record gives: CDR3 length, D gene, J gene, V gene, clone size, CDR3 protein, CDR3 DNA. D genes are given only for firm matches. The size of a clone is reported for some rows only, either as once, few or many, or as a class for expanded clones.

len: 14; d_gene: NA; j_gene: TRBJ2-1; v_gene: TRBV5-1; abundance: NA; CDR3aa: CASSPQGSYNEQFF; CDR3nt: TGCGCCAGCAGCCCGCAGGGGAGCTACAATGAGCAGTTCTTC
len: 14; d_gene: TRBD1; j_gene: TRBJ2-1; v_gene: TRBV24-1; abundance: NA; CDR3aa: CATSGDRGTDEQFF; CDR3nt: TGTGCCACCAGTGGGGACAGGGGTACCGATGAGCAGTTCTTC
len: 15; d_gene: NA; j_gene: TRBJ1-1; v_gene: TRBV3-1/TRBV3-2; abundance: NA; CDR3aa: CASSHGAGRDTEAFF; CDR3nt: TGTGCCAGCAGCCATGGGGCAGGCAGGGACACTGAAGCTTTCTTT
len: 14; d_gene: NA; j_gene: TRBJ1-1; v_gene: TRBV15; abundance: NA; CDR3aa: CATSKVGLNTEAFF; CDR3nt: TGTGCCACCAGCAAGGTGGGCTTGAACACTGAAGCTTTCTTT
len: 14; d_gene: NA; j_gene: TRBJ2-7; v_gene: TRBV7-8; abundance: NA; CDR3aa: CASSLVGASYEQYF; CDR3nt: TGTGCCAGCAGCTTAGTAGGGGCGAGTTACGAGCAGTACTTC
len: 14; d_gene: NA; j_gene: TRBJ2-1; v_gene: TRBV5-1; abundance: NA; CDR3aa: CASSSQVSYNEQFF; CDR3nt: TGCGCCAGCAGCTCCCAGGTGTCCTACAATGAGCAGTTCTTC
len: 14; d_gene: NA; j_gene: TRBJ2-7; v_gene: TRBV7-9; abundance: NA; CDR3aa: CASSPPGLYYEQYF; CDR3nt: TGTGCCAGCAGCCCCCCGGGACTCTACTACGAGCAGTACTTC
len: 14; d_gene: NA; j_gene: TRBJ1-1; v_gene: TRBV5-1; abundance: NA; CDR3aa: CASSLGGQDTEAFF; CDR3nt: TGCGCCAGCAGCTTGGGGGGGCAGGACACTGAAGCTTTCTTT
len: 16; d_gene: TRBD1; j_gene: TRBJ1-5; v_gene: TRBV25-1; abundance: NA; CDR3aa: CASSGGSGQGDQPQHF; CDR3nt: TGTGCCAGCAGTGGGGGATCGGGACAGGGGGACCAGCCCCAGCATTTT
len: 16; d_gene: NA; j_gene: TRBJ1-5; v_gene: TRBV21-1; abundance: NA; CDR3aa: CASSKAPGEDNQPQHF; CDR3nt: TGTGCCAGCAGCAAAGCGCCGGGTGAAGACAATCAGCCCCAGCATTTT
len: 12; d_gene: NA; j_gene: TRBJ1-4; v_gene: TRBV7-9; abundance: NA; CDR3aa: CASSPTGGKLFF; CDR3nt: TGTGCCAGCAGTCCCACGGGGGGAAAACTGTTTTTT
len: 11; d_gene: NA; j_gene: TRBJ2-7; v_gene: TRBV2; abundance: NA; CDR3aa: CASSVRGEQYF; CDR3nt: TGTGCCAGCAGCGTAAGGGGCGAGCAGTACTTC
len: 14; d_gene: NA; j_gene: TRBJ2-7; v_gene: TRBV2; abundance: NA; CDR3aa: CASSDLVGDCEQYF; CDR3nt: TGTGCCAGCAGTGATTTGGTGGGAGACTGCGAGCAGTACTTC
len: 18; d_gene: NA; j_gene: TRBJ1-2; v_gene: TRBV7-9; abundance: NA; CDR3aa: CASSFGIRTSLTSYGYTF; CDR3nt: TGTGCCAGCAGCTTCGGAATACGGACTTCTCTTACTTCCTATGGCTACACCTTC
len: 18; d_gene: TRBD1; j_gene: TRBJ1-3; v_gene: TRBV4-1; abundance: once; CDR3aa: CASSQDPGTGLSGNTIYF; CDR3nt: TGCGCCAGCAGCCAAGATCCTGGGACAGGGCTCAGTGGAAACACCATATATTTT
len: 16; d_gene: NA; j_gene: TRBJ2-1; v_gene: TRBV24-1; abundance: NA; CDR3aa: CATGHNLGGTYNEQFF; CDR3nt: TGTGCCACCGGTCACAATTTGGGGGGAACCTACAATGAGCAGTTCTTC
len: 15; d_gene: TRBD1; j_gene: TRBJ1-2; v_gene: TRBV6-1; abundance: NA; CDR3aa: CASSDRDRYNYGYTF; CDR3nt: TGTGCCAGCAGTGATAGGGACAGGTATAACTATGGCTACACCTTC
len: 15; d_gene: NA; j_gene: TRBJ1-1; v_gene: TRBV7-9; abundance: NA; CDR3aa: CASSPPMGANTEAFF; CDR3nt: TGTGCCAGCAGCCCCCCCATGGGGGCTAACACTGAAGCTTTCTTT
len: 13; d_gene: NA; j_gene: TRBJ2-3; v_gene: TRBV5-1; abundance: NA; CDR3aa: CASSAQGSDTQYF; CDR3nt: TGCGCCAGCAGCGCCCAGGGGTCAGATACGCAGTATTTT
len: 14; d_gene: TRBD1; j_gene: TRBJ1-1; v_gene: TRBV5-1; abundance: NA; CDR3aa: CASSAQGAYTEAFF; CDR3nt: TGCGCCAGCAGCGCCCAGGGGGCGTACACTGAAGCTTTCTTT
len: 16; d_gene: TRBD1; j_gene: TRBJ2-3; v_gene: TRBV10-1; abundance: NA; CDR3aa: CASSETGTGKSDTQYF; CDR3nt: TGCGCCAGCAGTGAGACCGGGACAGGGAAGTCAGATACGCAGTATTTT
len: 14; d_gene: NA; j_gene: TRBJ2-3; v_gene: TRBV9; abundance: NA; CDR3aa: CASSVRGGTDTQYF; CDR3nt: TGTGCCAGCAGCGTGCGGGGTGGCACAGATACGCAGTATTTT